The clone carrying this T cell receptor (beta chain) was recorded once. As yet, its antigen is unknown. The data were produced by immunoSEQ multiplex PCR, yet TCRdb's version contains in-frame clones alone and is incomplete. Among 100,000 to 150,000 clones listed, around 85% were seen once. The data stem from a study of T cell responses to AZD1222 COVID-19 vaccine. The ends lost 3 bases at V and 0 bases at J; junction bases unmatched: 10. Germline assignment: CDR1 MNHEY and CDR2 SVGEGT. The CDR3 consists of 17 residues. The study's findings and limits: Reportedly, close to half of spike-specific TCRs are directed against unmutated variant regions.

The chain uses TRBV6-2 or TRBV6-3 and TRBJ2-7; 8 bases are a match to TRBD2. The sample in question was peripheral blood, obtained 28 days after the second AZD1222 dose. The receptor comes from an adult who received the AZD1222 COVID-19 vaccine. The CDR3 spells CASSYSGVAGISYEQYF. The CDR3 coding sequence is TGTGCCAGCAGTTATTCTGGAGTAGCGGGGATCTCCTACGAGCAGTACTTC.